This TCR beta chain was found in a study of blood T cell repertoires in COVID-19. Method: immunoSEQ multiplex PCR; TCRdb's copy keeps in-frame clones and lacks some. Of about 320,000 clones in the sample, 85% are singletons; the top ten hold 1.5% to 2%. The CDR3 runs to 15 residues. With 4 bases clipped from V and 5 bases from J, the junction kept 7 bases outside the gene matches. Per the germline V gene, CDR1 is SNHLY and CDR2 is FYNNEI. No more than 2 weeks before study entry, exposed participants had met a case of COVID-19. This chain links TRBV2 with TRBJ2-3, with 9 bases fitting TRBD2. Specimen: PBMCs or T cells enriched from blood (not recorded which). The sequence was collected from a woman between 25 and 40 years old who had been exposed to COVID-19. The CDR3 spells CASSAASGRQDTQYF. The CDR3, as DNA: TGTGCCAGCAGTGCGGCGAGCGGGAGGCAAGATACGCAGTATTTT.